This T cell receptor beta chain came from a study of T-cell reconstitution after alpha-beta-depleted transplantation in children. The TCRbeta library incorporated unique molecular identifiers. TCRdb re-analysed the PCR reads in MiXCR, keeping a single row per CDR3 protein. This sample has 450,000 to 600,000 distinct CDR3 sequences, with 13% found just once. This CDR3 has 16 residues. J lost 1 base, V lost 5 bases, and 10 bases had no gene match. CDR1 is LNHDA, CDR2 SQIVND, per germline (reference sequence). The clonotype was recovered from a male patient aged 5 to 17 who had a stem cell transplant for acute myeloid leukemia, so the T cells may come from the graft donor. Sequenced material: PBMCs, mostly from graft donor cells, taken 360 days after TCRalphabeta/CD19-depleted stem cell transplant. The rearrangement joins TRBV19 to TRBJ1-1, with 7 positions matching TRBD1. CDR3 loop: CASSLIPQGRNTEAFF. The CDR3 bases are TGTGCCAGTAGTTTGATTCCACAGGGGAGGAACACTGAAGCTTTCTTT. The whole variable domain, remainder taken from reference TRBV19 and TRBJ1-1, is DGGITQSPKYLFRKEGQNVTLSCEQNLNHDAMYWYRQDPGQGLRLIYYSQIVNDFQKGDIAEGYSVSREKKESFPLTVTSAQKNPTAFYLCASSLIPQGRNTEAFFGQGTRLTVV.